This TCR beta chain emerged from a study of CD8 T cells in Susac syndrome. Random hexamers were used to reverse transcribe the RNA input (roughly 0.5 to 1 ug). TCRdb re-called the immunoSEQ multiplex PCR reads with MiXCR, one entry per CDR3 protein. The sample consists of about 190,000 distinct CDR3 sequences, roughly 94% of them appearing once. All included Susac syndrome patients satisfied recently defined diagnostic criteria for definite or probable disease. CDR1 and CDR2 (germline): SGDLS, YYNGEE. This CDR3 region has 15 residues. With 2 bases clipped from V and 4 bases from J, the junction kept 4 bases outside the gene matches.

The V call is TRBV9, the J call TRBJ1-1; 11 bases match TRBD1. The sample comprised CD8+ T cells from PBMCs. This TCR was sampled from a human donor with Susac syndrome. The CDR3 is CASSVSGTGGTEAFF. CDR3 DNA: TGTGCCAGCAGCGTCTCCGGGACAGGGGGCACTGAAGCTTTCTTT.